The T cell receptor beta chain under discussion was sequenced for a study of cytomegalovirus exposure and HLA in healthy donors (dated by TCRdb to about 2017). At the level of the whole study: According to an earlier analysis of around 600 of the donors, 200 million or so T cells yielded 117 million unique TCR beta sequences and about 280 Gb of sequence data. An early release covering about 600 HLA-typed donors comprised approximately 300 gigabases of sequencing data and 65 million to 100 million unique TCR sequences. The genetic ancestry cluster associated with self-reported Caucasian donors included 81% of the roughly 380 genotyped donors. The aim of the study was to test whether cataloging public T cell receptors could identify signatures of past pathogen exposure. The study profiled the T cell repertoires of fewer than 850 subjects by immunosequencing and related them to cytomegalovirus serostatus. Besides the first cohort of roughly 640 subjects, a separate validation cohort made up of over 95 different subjects was used. To predict cytomegalovirus infection status, the study combined high-throughput TCR immunosequencing, statistical association of individual TCRs with disease status, and machine learning. A later analysis re-examined previously published TCR beta repertoires from 610 or so donors and added high-resolution HLA genotyping to investigate patterns of TCR occurrence. Rather than using new phenotypic data, the later analysis identified candidate immune exposures from TCR beta sequences and from how often those sequences occurred across donors. An earlier analysis of fewer than 700 of the donors applied high-throughput TCR beta sequencing to assess whether each TCR beta V gene segment acted as functional or pseudogenic. Donor age, sex, ethnicity and CMV serostatus were compiled together with the repertoire data. In a later genetic analysis, genome-wide SNP genotypes for about 55% of the roughly 700 donors were used, and that subset was treated as a discovery cohort. All discovery cohort repertoires had been generated on a single sequencing platform. HLA typing included class I and class II loci at four-digit resolution. The number of donors typed differed by locus, with about 620-630 for A, B, C, DRB1 and DQB1, more than 500 for DQA1, 600 to 610 for DPA1, and approximately 470 for DPB1. About five DR-DQ haplotypes were treated as single units for association and clustering because of strong linkage in the cohort. On average, around 200,000 unique TCR beta nucleotide sequences were sequenced per donor among more than 350 genotyped donors of the cohort, with roughly 18% of those sequences being non-productive.

Remarks on this clone: No cognate antigen has been identified for it. There are no base qualities to consult, and no much larger clone falls within one base.

Preparation of the library involved the immunoSEQ multiplex PCR assay. For the multiplex PCR, a mixture combining 60 forward primers for TCR Vbeta segments and 13 reverse primers for TCR Jbeta segments was used. A multiplex PCR assay on genomic DNA amplified the CDR3 region of rearranged TCR beta genes. The amplified TCR beta libraries were sequenced on the Illumina HiSeq System as 87-base-pair reads. The original methods were these. A later analysis tallied 70 million to 100 million unique TCR beta chains across the 610 or so repertoires, and about 10 million of those chains were shared by two or more donors. A nearest-neighbor algorithm error-corrected the raw reads and collapsed the reads into unique sequences, merging closely related sequences to remove PCR and sequencing errors. Alignment of CDR3 sequences to IMGT reference sequences was used to assign V, D and J gene segments. For a sequence to be retained, a match of at least six nucleotides was required to both a V gene segment and a J gene segment. A rearrangement was called productive if the CDR3 had no stop codons and remained in frame with V and J, and every other rearrangement was called non-productive. CDR3 was defined according to IMGT convention as the region running from the second conserved V-encoded cysteine to the conserved J-encoded phenylalanine. In an earlier analysis of more than 550 of the donors, sequences lacking an unambiguous match to a single V gene segment were excluded. An earlier analysis of several hundred of the donors called V segments functional above 56.7% productive rearrangements and segregating when the between-donor standard deviation exceeded 5%. A statistical classification framework was built to diagnose cytomegalovirus status from the catalog of TCR beta chain sequences. V and J gene assignment, in a later analysis, came from comparing TCR nucleotide sequences with IMGT/GENE-DB human TR gene sequences. In a later analysis, CDR3 sequences and most-parsimonious VDJ recombination scenarios were assigned using the TCRdist pipeline. In a later analysis, each TCR beta chain was defined by its CDR3 amino acid sequence together with its V-gene family, and reads lacking a unique V-gene family were excluded. As a way to deal with suspected cross-contamination and a sequencing artifact, a later analysis dropped roughly 620 nucleotide sequences that were highly shared and had low generation probability. A later analysis calculated a clonal expansion index for each public chain from normalized within-repertoire ranks of inferred template counts. A later analysis computed generation probabilities with a VDJ recombination model fitted to out-of-frame rearrangements, and checked the results against IGoR. A later analysis scored TCR-TCR, TCR-HLA and TCR-CMV co-occurrence with hypergeometric tests, applying a repertoire-size bias correction to TCR pairs. In a later analysis, false discovery rates were estimated by permuting HLA or CMV assignments 20 times. In a later analysis, co-occurring TCRs were grouped using DBSCAN, with TCRdist sequence similarity added in when clustering inside HLA-allele-positive subsets. For co-occurrence clustering, repertoires with fewer than 30,000 or more than 120,000 public chains were excluded, along with about five repertoires with anomalous nucleotide sharing. Held by TCRdb, this immuneACCESS table contains in-frame sequences only and omits some clones. Under half of the omission traces to an unresolved V gene where checked; the cause of the rest is unknown. V, J and clone size derive from that table, while D and trimming were established from the DNA sequence. This sample lists approximately 110,000 clones; roughly 76% were detected once. The ten largest make up 7.7% of the sample.

Taken from cysteine to phenylalanine, the CDR3 has 18 residues. Only CDR3 DNA is held: 54 bases, read in frame from base 1. Germline trimming amounts to 4 bases on V and 2 bases on J, with 12 as the count of junction bases outside the gene matches. Based on the germline V gene, the CDR1 and CDR2 sequences are SNHLY and FYNNEI. The cohort consisted of 670 or so healthy bone marrow donors. Cohort members were all nominally healthy when sampled, although unrecorded immune exposures were likely present. The donor was CMV seropositive and belonged to the group of more than 250 seropositive cohort members. Every donor gave a peripheral blood sample, and the peripheral blood mononuclear cells from that sample were used for TCR beta sequencing. Genomic DNA extraction from the blood cell samples was performed with the Qiagen DNeasy Blood Extraction Kit. General conclusions and limits of the study: In a later genetic analysis, fewer N-insertions in productive TCRs were reported among donors in an Asian-associated ancestry cluster than the roughly 700-donor mean. Only TCR beta chains were sequenced in this cohort, and the absence of alpha or paired-chain data limited detectable features. Because some donors lacked HLA typing at each locus, the association tests relied only on the typed subset. Most TCR sequences were seen in very few donors, while some public TCRs were found in many individuals. In a later analysis, the rate of TCR association differed among HLA loci, with DRB1 alleles having the most associated TCRs and HLA-C alleles having the fewest. Presence/absence analyses assumed roughly uniform sequencing depth across donors, an assumption that may not hold. In a later analysis, HLA-associated TCR beta chains were found to be more clonally expanded and to have lower generation probabilities than equally common non-associated chains. Correlated functional status among segregating V segments might be attributable to linkage disequilibrium, but an unknown experimental factor could not be ruled out. A group of highly shared sequence variants was considered likely to be a technical artifact of the sequencing pipeline. A few of the identified cytomegalovirus-associated TCR beta chains were confirmed in vitro to be specific for cytomegalovirus antigens. A later genetic analysis associated a missense DCLRE1C variant with V-gene and J-gene trimming of TCR beta chains, and an independent cohort replicated the association. Some IMGT-functional V segments, including TRBV6-2 and TRBV6-3, could not be told apart with the 87-base-pair reads, so those segments were excluded. In a later analysis, several top co-occurrence clusters were reported to appear linked to parvovirus B19, influenza, CMV and Epstein-Barr virus. For the cohort, immune exposure information was limited to CMV serostatus. Because counts were too low, roughly 17 rarely observed V segments, including chromosome 9 orphons, were left out of the earlier analysis of some 600 of the donors. Most CMV-associated TCR beta chains appeared to be HLA-restricted in a later analysis, and the HLA associations seemed to be driven largely by CMV exposure. According to the authors, the approach could potentially be generalized to other disease states and immunological phenotypes. Specific HLA alleles were associated with some 15,000 TCR beta sequences at a false discovery rate of 0.05 in a later analysis. In both the original and validation cohorts, the classifier was reported to diagnose cytomegalovirus status with high specificity and sensitivity. Assigning TCR associations to individual alleles was difficult when HLA alleles, especially DR and DQ, strongly co-occurred. An earlier analysis of around 540 of the donors showed that most TCR beta V segments appeared in productive rearrangements either about 87% or about 30% of the time, which broadly matched IMGT annotations. A further reported finding was that TCR beta sequences accurately predicted the HLA-A and HLA-B alleles for most subjects in the first cohort. The study gave a list of about 150 TCR beta chains associated with cytomegalovirus.

The material sequenced was PBMCs. The chain couples TRBV2 to TRBJ2-1; TRBD2 aligns with 9 central bases. The sequence was obtained from a woman aged 50 to 60 in good health and CMV-seropositive. CDR3 sequence: CASSGDLVAGDPYNEQFF. The sequenced DNA: TGTGCCAGCAGTGGAGACCTCGTAGCGGGAGACCCCTACAATGAGCAGTTCTTC.